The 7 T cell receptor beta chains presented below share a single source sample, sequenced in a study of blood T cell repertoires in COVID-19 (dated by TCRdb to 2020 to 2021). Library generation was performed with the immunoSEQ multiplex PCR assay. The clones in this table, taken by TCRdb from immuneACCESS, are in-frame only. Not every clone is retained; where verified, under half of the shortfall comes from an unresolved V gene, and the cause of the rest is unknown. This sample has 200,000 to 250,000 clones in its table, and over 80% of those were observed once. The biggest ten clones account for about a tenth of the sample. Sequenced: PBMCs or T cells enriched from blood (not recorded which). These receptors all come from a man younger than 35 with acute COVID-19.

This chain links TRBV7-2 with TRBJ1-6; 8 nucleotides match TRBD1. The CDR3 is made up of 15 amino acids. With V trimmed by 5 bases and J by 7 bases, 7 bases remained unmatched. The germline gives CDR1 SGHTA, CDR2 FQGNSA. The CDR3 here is CASSETGARNSPLHF. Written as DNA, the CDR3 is TGTGCCAGCAGCGAGACAGGGGCGCGCAATTCACCCCTCCACTTT.

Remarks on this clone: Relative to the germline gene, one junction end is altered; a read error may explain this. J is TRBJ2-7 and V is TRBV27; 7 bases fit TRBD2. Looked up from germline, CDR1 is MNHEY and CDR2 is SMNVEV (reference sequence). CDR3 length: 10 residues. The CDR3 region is CASSMGGESF. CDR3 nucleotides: TGTGCCAGCAGTATGGGAGGGGAGTCTTTC.

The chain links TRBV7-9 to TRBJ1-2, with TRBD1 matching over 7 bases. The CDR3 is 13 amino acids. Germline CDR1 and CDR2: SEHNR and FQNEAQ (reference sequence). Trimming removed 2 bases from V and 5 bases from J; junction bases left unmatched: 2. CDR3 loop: CASSLTGEYGYTF. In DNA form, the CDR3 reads TGTGCCAGCAGCTTAACAGGGGAGTATGGCTACACCTTC.

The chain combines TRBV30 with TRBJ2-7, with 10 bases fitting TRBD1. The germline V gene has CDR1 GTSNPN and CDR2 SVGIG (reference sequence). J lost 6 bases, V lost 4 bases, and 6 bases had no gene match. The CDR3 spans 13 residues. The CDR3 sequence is CAWNRDRGAEQYF. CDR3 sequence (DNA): TGTGCCTGGAATCGGGACAGGGGTGCCGAGCAGTACTTC. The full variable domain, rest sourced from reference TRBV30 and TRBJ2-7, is SQTIHQWPATLVQPVGSPLSLECTVEGTSNPNLYWYRQAAGRGLQLLFYSVGIGQISSEVPQNLSASRPQDRQFILSSKKLLLSDSGFYLCAWNRDRGAEQYFGPGTRLTVT.

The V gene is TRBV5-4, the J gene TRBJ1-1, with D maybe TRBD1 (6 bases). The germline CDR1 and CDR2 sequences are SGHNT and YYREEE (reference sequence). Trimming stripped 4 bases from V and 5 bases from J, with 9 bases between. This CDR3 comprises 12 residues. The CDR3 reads CASSGTGTEAFF. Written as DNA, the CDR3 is TGTGCCAGCAGCGGAACAGGGACTGAAGCTTTCTTT.

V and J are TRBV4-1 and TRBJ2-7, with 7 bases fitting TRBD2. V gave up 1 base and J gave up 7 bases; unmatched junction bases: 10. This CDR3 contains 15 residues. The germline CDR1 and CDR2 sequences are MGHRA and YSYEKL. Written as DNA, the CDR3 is TGCGCCAGCAGCCAAGGTGGGAGGGCCGAGGGGGAGCAGTACTTC. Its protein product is CASSQGGRAEGEQYF.

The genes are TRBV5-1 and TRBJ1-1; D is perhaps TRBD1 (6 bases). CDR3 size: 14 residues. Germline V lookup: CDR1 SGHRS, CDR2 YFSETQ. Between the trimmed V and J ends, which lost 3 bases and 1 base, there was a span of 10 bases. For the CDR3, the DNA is TGCGCCAGCAGCTCGGGGACACCGAACACTGAAGCTTTCTTT. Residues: CASSSGTPNTEAFF.